The 5 T cell receptor beta chains reported below all come from one sample, sequenced in a study of shared clonotypes between healthy human individuals (dated by TCRdb to 2020 to 2021). Receptor amplification or capture employed the immunoSEQ multiplex PCR assay. Imported from immuneACCESS, the table was reduced by TCRdb to in-frame sequences with V and J called. These copies leave out some clones; in studies compared against another copy, an unresolved V gene accounts for under half, and the cause of the remainder is not known. The sample table contains 2 million to 2.5 million clones; only one count was recorded for approximately 95% of them. The top ten hold less than 0.15% of the sample. Sequencing input: naive CD4+ T cells sorted from blood. According to the study, the label for this sample's cell subset or site signals: CD45RA+ positively selected. These TCRs come from a man aged 18 to 30 in good health.

V gene TRBV5-6 combines with J gene TRBJ1-1; D call uncertain. V was shortened by 0 bases and J by 8 bases, with 14 bases between the two germline ends. Germline loops: CDR1 SGHDT, CDR2 YYEEEE. The CDR3 runs 14 residues. CDR3 sequence reads: CASSLEGRHREAFF. In DNA, the CDR3 is TGTGCCAGCAGCTTGGAAGGGAGGCATCGCGAAGCTTTCTTT.

V usage is TRBV28 and J usage is TRBJ2-5; a weak D match, TRBD1 (7 bases). V lost 8 bases and J 0 bases, leaving 13 bases between the germline ends. Germline CDR1 reads MDHEN; CDR2 reads SYDVKM. The CDR3 runs to 14 residues. The CDR3 region is CASVGGGHQETQYF. The CDR3 DNA sequence: TGTGCCAGCGTTGGAGGGGGCCACCAAGAGACCCAGTACTTC. The variable domain in full, with the rest retrieved from reference TRBV28 and TRBJ2-5, is DVKVTQSSRYLVKRTGEKVFLECVQDMDHENMFWYRQDPGLGLRLIYFSYDVKMKEKGDIPEGYSVSREKKERFSLILESASTNQTSMYLCASVGGGHQETQYFGPGTRLLVL.

This rearrangement joins TRBV25-1 to TRBJ1-3; no reliable D call. The V gene's germline CDR1 is MGHDK and CDR2 SYGVNS. CDR3 length: 12 residues. Trimming removed 5 bases from V and 4 bases from J, with 6 bases in between. The CDR3 here is CASSPTGNTIYF. CDR3 nucleotides: TGTGCCAGCAGTCCGACAGGAAACACCATATATTTT.

CDR3 amino acids: CASSQETAGTQYF. The DNA for the CDR3 is TGTGCCAGCAGCCAAGAGACAGCCGGGACCCAGTACTTC. This chain connects TRBV14 to TRBJ2-5, with D maybe TRBD1 (5 bases). Trimming removed 0 bases from V and 7 bases from J, with 9 bases in between. Germline CDR1 reads SGHDN; CDR2 reads FVKESK. This CDR3 has 13 residues.

This clone was recorded once. In the same sample, other DNA sequences code for this CDR3. The chain uses TRBV5-1 and TRBJ1-1, with 10 bases matching TRBD1. CDR3 length equals 14 residues. V was clipped by 3 bases and J by 4 bases; unmatched bases: 3. Germline V gene data show CDR1 as SGHRS and CDR2 as YFSETQ. CDR3 sequence: CASSYGQGGTEAFF. The CDR3 nucleotides read TGCGCCAGCAGCTATGGACAGGGGGGCACTGAAGCTTTCTTT.